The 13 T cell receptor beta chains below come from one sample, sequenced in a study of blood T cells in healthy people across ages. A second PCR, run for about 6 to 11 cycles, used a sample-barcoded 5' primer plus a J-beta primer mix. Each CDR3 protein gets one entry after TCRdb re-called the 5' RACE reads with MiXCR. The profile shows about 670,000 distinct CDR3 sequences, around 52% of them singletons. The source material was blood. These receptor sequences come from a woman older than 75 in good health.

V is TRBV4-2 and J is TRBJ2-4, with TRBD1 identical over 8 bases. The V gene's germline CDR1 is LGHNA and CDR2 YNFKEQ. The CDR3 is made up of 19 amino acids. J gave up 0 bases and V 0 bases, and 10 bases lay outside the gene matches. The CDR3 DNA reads TGTGCCAGCAGCCAAGACGCGACAGGGGCCGCCTTAGCCAAAAACATTCAGTACTTC. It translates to CASSQDATGAALAKNIQYF.

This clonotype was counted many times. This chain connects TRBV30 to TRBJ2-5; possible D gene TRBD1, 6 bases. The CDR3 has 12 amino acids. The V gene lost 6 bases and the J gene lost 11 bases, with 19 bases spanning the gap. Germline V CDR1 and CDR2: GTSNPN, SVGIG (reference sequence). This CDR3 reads CACRGQGRLQYF. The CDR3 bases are TGTGCCTGTCGAGGGCAGGGGCGTTTACAGTACTTC.

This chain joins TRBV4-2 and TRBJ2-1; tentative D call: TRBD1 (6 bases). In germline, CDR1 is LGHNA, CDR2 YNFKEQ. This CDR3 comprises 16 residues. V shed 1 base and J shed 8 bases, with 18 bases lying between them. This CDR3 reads CASSQVGGEEDDEQFF. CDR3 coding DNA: TGTGCCAGCAGCCAAGTAGGGGGAGAGGAAGACGATGAGCAGTTCTTC.

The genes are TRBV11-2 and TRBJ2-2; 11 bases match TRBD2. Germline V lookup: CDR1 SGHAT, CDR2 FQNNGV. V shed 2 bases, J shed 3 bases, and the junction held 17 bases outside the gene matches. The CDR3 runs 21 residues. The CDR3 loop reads CASSLRPPLAGATVYTGELFF. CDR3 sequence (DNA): TGTGCCAGCAGCTTAAGGCCCCCACTAGCGGGGGCTACGGTGTACACCGGGGAGCTGTTTTTT. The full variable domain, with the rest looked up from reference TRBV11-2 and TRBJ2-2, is EAGVAQSPRYKIIEKRQSVAFWCNPISGHATLYWYQQILGQGPKLLIQFQNNGVVDDSQLPKDRFSAERLKGVDSTLKIQPAKLEDSAVYLCASSLRPPLAGATVYTGELFFGEGSRLTVL.

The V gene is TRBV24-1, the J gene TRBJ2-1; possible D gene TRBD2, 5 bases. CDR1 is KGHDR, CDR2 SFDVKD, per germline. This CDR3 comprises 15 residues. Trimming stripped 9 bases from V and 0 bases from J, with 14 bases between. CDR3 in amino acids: CATGGRSGSYNEQFF. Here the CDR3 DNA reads TGTGCCACCGGTGGAAGGAGCGGCTCCTACAATGAGCAGTTCTTC.

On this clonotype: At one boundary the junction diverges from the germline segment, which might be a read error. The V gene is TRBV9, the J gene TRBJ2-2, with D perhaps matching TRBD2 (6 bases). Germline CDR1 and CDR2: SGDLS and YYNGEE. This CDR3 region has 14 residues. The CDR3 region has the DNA TGTGCCAGCAGCGTAGGGGGCAACACCGGGGGGCTGTTTTTT. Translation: CASSVGGNTGGLFF. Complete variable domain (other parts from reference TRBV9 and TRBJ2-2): DSGVTQTPKHLITATGQRVTLRCSPRSGDLSVYWYQQSLDQGLQFLIQYYNGEERAKGNILERFSAQQFPDLHSELNLSSLELGDSALYFCASSVGGNTGGLFFGEGSRLTVL.

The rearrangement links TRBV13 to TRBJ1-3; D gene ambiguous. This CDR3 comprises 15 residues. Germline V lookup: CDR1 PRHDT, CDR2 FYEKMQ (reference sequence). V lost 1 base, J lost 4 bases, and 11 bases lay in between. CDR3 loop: CASSLERASGNTIYF. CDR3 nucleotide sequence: TGTGCCAGCAGCTTAGAGCGGGCCTCAGGAAACACCATATATTTT.

The CDR3 coding sequence is TGCGCCAGCAGCACTGGGTCGAAGACAGATACGCAGTATTTT. This codes for CASSTGSKTDTQYF. The chain employs TRBV5-1 and TRBJ2-3; D is unclear. In germline, CDR1 is SGHRS, CDR2 YFSETQ. V was shortened by 4 bases and J by 3 bases, with 12 bases between the two germline ends. This CDR3 region has 14 residues.

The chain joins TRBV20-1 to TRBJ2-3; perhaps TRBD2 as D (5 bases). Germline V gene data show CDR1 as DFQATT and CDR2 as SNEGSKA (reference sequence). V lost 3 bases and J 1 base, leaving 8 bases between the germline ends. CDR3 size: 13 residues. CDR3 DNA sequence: TGCAGTGCTAGCGGGGTGGGCACAGATACGCAGTATTTT. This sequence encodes CSASGVGTDTQYF.

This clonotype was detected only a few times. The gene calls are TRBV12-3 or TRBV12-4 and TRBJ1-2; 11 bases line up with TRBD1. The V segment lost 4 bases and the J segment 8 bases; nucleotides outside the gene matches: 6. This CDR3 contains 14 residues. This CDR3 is CASSSGQGAGGYTF. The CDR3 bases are TGTGCCAGCAGTTCTGGACAGGGGGCGGGGGGCTACACCTTC.

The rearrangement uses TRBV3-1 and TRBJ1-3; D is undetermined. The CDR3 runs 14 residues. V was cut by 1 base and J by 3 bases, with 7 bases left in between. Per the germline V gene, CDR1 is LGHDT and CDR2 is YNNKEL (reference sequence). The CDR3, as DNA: TGTGCCAGCAGCCAAGCGATGGGTGGAAACACCATATATTTT. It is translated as CASSQAMGGNTIYF.

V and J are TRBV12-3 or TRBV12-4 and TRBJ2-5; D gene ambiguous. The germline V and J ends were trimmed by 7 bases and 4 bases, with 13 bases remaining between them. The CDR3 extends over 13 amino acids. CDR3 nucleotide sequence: TGTGCCAGCACTGTGCGGCGAGGAGAGACCCAGTACTTC. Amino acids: CASTVRRGETQYF.

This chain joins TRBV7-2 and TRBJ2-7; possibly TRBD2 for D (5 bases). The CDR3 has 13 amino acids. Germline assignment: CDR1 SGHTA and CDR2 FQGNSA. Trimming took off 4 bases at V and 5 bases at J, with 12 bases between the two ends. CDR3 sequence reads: CASSSGLGDEQYF. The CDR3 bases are TGTGCCAGCAGCTCCGGGTTGGGAGACGAGCAGTACTTC.